What follows are 10 T cell receptor beta chains derived from one specimen sequenced in a study of siplizumab effects on memory and regulatory T cells (dated by TCRdb to between 2017 and 2020). Preparation of the library involved the immunoSEQ multiplex PCR assay. Held by TCRdb, this immuneACCESS table contains in-frame sequences only and omits some clones. Under half of the omission traces to an unresolved V gene where checked; the cause of the rest is unknown. This sample holds approximately 97,000 clones; roughly 90% were observed only once. The ten largest clones take up around 1.1% of the sample. Sequenced sample: CD4+ T cells sorted from blood. The receptors were sampled from a human donor in good health.

V gene TRBV6-5 combines with J gene TRBJ1-1; no clear D. Trimming stripped 2 bases from V and 6 bases from J, with 13 bases between. CDR1 is MNHEY and CDR2 is SVGAGI in the germline V gene. The CDR3 is 14 amino acids. The CDR3: CASSYEGQRSEAFF. CDR3 DNA sequence: TGTGCCAGCAGTTACGAGGGCCAGAGGTCTGAAGCTTTCTTT.

The chain carries TRBV15 and TRBJ2-5; D is unclear. This CDR3 has 15 residues. Germline V CDR1 and CDR2: LNHNV, YYDKDF (reference sequence). Trimming pared 3 bases from V and 7 bases from J, leaving 18 bases between. The CDR3 spells CATSSEQRALGTQYF. DNA for the CDR3: TGTGCCACCAGCAGTGAGCAGCGTGCCCTTGGGACCCAGTACTTC. The full variable domain, rest sourced from reference TRBV15 and TRBJ2-5, is DAMVIQNPRYQVTQFGKPVTLSCSQTLNHNVMYWYQQKSSQAPKLLFHYYDKDFNNEADTPDNFQSRRPNTSFCFLDIRSPGLGDTAMYLCATSSEQRALGTQYFGPGTRLLVL.

CDR3 region: CASKGTGAYEQYF. Written as DNA, the CDR3 is TGTGCCAGTAAGGGAACAGGGGCCTACGAGCAGTACTTC. The J gene is TRBJ2-7, the V gene TRBV19; 7 nucleotides line up with TRBD1. The V gene end was trimmed by 7 bases and the J gene end by 2 bases; junction bases not matched to a gene: 5. Germline CDR1 is LNHDA and CDR2 is SQIVND (reference sequence). The CDR3 sequence is 13 residues long. Filled out from reference TRBV19 and TRBJ2-7, the complete variable domain reads DGGITQSPKYLFRKEGQNVTLSCEQNLNHDAMYWYRQDPGQGLRLIYYSQIVNDFQKGDIAEGYSVSREKKESFPLTVTSAQKNPTAFYLCASKGTGAYEQYFGPGTRLTVT.

The rearrangement uses TRBV5-6 and TRBJ2-5, with D tentatively TRBD1 (6 bases). Trimming removed 1 base from V and 5 bases from J, with 15 bases in between. The CDR3 is 15 residues long. The germline V gene encodes CDR1 SGHDT and CDR2 YYEEEE. The CDR3 sequence is CASSLRGGGTETQYF. The CDR3 DNA is TGTGCCAGCAGCTTGAGAGGGGGTGGGACGGAGACCCAGTACTTC.

The chain has TRBV9 and TRBJ2-3, with D possibly being TRBD1 (6 bases). Trimming stripped 0 bases from V and 11 bases from J, with 16 bases between. The CDR3 spans 14 residues. CDR1 and CDR2 from the germline V gene are SGDLS and YYNGEE. The CDR3 sequence: CASSVVIEQGMQYF. The CDR3 DNA follows: TGTGCCAGCAGCGTAGTAATAGAACAGGGTATGCAGTATTTT.

This clone was picked up a small number of times. The chain carries TRBV10-3 and TRBJ2-5; D perhaps matches TRBD2 (6 bases). CDR1 ENHRY and CDR2 SYGVKD come from the germline V gene. The CDR3 spans 13 residues. The ends were cut back, 6 bases at V and 1 base at J, with 9 bases in the middle. DNA of the CDR3: TGTGCCATCAGCGCCGGGGGCCAAGAGACCCAGTACTTC. Protein: CAISAGGQETQYF.

The chain combines TRBV19 with TRBJ2-2, with TRBD1 matching 10 bases. Germline values: CDR1 LNHDA, CDR2 SQIVND (reference sequence). V trimming: 4 bases; J trimming: 6 bases; junction bases outside the gene matches: 5. The CDR3 has 15 amino acids. This chain's CDR3 is CASSTGQGVAGELFF. CDR3 sequence (DNA): TGTGCCAGTAGTACAGGACAGGGGGTCGCCGGGGAGCTGTTTTTT.

The rearrangement joins TRBV10-2 to TRBJ2-7; D perhaps matches TRBD1 (5 bases). CDR1 is WSHSY and CDR2 is SAAADI in the germline V gene. V was trimmed by 8 bases and J by 3 bases, leaving 14 bases between them. This CDR3 contains 13 residues. CDR3 in DNA: TGCGCCAGCGGCCAGGGCGCCTTCTACGAGCAGTACTTC. Its translation: CASGQGAFYEQYF.

The chain has TRBV6-4 and TRBJ2-2; D ambiguous. Germline-derived CDR1 and CDR2 are MRHNA and SNTAGT. V was trimmed by 4 bases and J by 6 bases, leaving 9 bases between them. The CDR3 runs 13 residues. The CDR3 loop reads CASSAQFPGELFF. CDR3 nucleotides: TGTGCCAGCAGTGCACAATTCCCCGGGGAGCTGTTTTTT.

The chain links TRBV30 to TRBJ2-3; 9 bases line up with TRBD2. V trimming: 2 bases; J trimming: 4 bases; junction bases outside the gene matches: 4. The germline CDR1 and CDR2 sequences are GTSNPN and SVGIG (reference sequence). CDR3 length: 14 residues. CDR3 sequence (DNA): TGTGCCTGGAGTACGGGACTAGCAGCAGATACGCAGTATTTT. This translates into CAWSTGLAADTQYF.